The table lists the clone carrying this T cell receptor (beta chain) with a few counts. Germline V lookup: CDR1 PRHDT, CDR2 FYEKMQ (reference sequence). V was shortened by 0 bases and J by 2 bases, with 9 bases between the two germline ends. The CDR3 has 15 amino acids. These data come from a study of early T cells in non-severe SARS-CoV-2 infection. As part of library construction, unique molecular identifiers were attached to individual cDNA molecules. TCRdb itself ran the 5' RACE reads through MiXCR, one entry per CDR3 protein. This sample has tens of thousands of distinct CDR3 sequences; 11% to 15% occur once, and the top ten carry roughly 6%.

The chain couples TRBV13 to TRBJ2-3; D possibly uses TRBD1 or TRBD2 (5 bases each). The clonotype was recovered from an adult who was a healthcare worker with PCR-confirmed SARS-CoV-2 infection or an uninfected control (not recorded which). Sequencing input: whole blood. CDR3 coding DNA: TGTGCCAGCAGCTTAGGGGGGGATAACACAGATACGCAGTATTTT. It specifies CASSLGGDNTDTQYF.